One sample yielded the 29 T cell receptor beta chains listed below, sequenced in a study of T cell clonotyping in hematopoietic cell transplantation. Only in-frame clones appear in the TCRdb table, and some are missing; sequencing was by immunoSEQ multiplex PCR. The sample lists around 4,900 clones, approximately 96% occurring once. This sample comprised PBMCs, obtained 100 days after allogeneic stem cell transplant. The source of these receptors is a male patient aged 40-55 years who had an allogeneic stem cell transplant from a related donor, so the T cells may come from the graft donor. Some clones in this sample may be carry-over from other donors' samples.

A single count supports this clone. J is TRBJ2-1 and V is TRBV7-3, with 8 bases matching TRBD2. V was clipped by 2 bases and J by 0 bases; unmatched bases: 3. The V gene's germline CDR1 is SGHTA and CDR2 FQGTGA. The CDR3 runs 16 residues. The DNA for the CDR3 is TGTGCCAGCAGCTTATTTCTAGCGGGCTCCTACAATGAGCAGTTCTTC. It translates to CASSLFLAGSYNEQFF.

The V gene is TRBV27, the J gene TRBJ1-1, with D perhaps TRBD1 (6 bases). Looked up from germline, CDR1 is MNHEY and CDR2 is SMNVEV (reference sequence). The CDR3 consists of 14 residues. Between the trimmed V and J ends, which lost 4 bases and 6 bases, there was a span of 15 bases. The CDR3 nucleotides read TGTGCCAGCAGTTCCCAGGGGAGGTGGGCTGAAGCTTTCTTT. This encodes CASSSQGRWAEAFF.

The chain is built from TRBV27 and TRBJ2-7; 7 bases are a match to TRBD2. CDR1 is MNHEY and CDR2 is SMNVEV in the germline V gene (reference sequence). Losses at the gene ends were 2 bases for V and 7 bases for J; bases not matched to a gene: 11. There are 15 residues in the CDR3. The CDR3 sequence: CASSLSTGGAQEQYF. The CDR3 DNA reads as TGTGCCAGCAGTTTAAGTACGGGAGGTGCACAGGAGCAGTACTTC.

The J gene is TRBJ1-1, the V gene TRBV19; 12 bases are a match to TRBD1. There are 14 residues in the CDR3. V lost 5 bases and J lost 6; bases outside the gene matches: 4. CDR1 and CDR2 (germline): LNHDA, SQIVND (reference sequence). CDR3 protein: CASSAGTGGPEAFF. The CDR3 nucleotides read TGTGCCAGTAGTGCCGGGACAGGGGGCCCTGAAGCTTTCTTT.

This chain links TRBV21-1 with TRBJ1-2; the table's D call TRBD1 went unverified against the DNA. TRBV21-1 is tagged as a pseudogene. This CDR3 comprises 15 residues. This CDR3 is CASSNLRGQEGGYTF. CDR3 DNA: TGTGCCAGCAGCAATCTCAGGGGGCAAGAGGGTGGCTACACCTTC.

The chain has TRBV9 and TRBJ1-6; 9 bases are shared with TRBD1. V lost 4 bases to trimming and J lost 7 bases; unmatched junction nucleotides: 9. CDR3 length equals 16 residues. Germline V gene data show CDR1 as SGDLS and CDR2 as YYNGEE. The CDR3 DNA is TGTGCCAGCAGCAACGCGGGACAGGGCCTCAATTCACCCCTCCACTTT. Amino acid sequence: CASSNAGQGLNSPLHF.

The chain couples TRBV6-1 to TRBJ1-5, with 8 positions matching TRBD1. This CDR3 region has 13 residues. CDR1 is MNHNS and CDR2 is SASEGT in the germline V gene. Germline trimming cut 8 bases from V and 7 bases from J; bases unmatched to any gene: 7. In DNA form, the CDR3 reads TGTGCCAGCGGACAGGGAGTTGCCCAGCCCCAGCATTTT. Translation gives CASGQGVAQPQHF.

The chain recombines TRBV30 with TRBJ2-2; 8 nucleotides agree with TRBD2. V trimming: 0 bases; J trimming: 7 bases; junction bases outside the gene matches: 7. The CDR3 extends over 15 amino acids. CDR1 GTSNPN and CDR2 SVGIG come from the germline V gene (reference sequence). The CDR3 sequence: CAWSVPGGAIGELFF. The DNA for the CDR3 is TGTGCCTGGAGTGTACCGGGGGGGGCTATCGGGGAGCTGTTTTTT. Combining the CDR3 with reference TRBV30 and TRBJ2-2 gives the whole variable domain SQTIHQWPATLVQPVGSPLSLECTVEGTSNPNLYWYRQAAGRGLQLLFYSVGIGQISSEVPQNLSASRPQDRQFILSSKKLLLSDSGFYLCAWSVPGGAIGELFFGEGSRLTVL.

The chain joins TRBV7-8 to TRBJ1-1, with 7 nucleotides matching TRBD1. The CDR3 runs 14 residues. Germline V CDR1 and CDR2: SGHVS, FQNEAQ. V trimming: 2 bases; J trimming: 10 bases; junction bases outside the gene matches: 10. CDR3 coding DNA: TGTGCCAGCAGCTTAAGCTACGGGGGGACAGTAGCTTTCTTT. It codes for CASSLSYGGTVAFF.

The chain links TRBV30 to TRBJ2-2; D is ambiguous. Trimming took 0 bases from V and 3 from J, leaving 11 bases between them. The CDR3 consists of 15 residues. CDR1 and CDR2 (germline): GTSNPN, SVGIG (reference sequence). This chain's CDR3 is CAWSVAGTHTGELFF. The DNA for the CDR3 is TGTGCCTGGAGTGTGGCTGGCACACACACCGGGGAGCTGTTTTTT.

The chain recombines TRBV2 with TRBJ2-5, with TRBD1 as a possible D gene (6 bases). The ends were cut back, 1 base at V and 7 bases at J, with 10 bases in the middle. Germline V CDR1 and CDR2: SNHLY, FYNNEI. The CDR3 has 13 residues. The CDR3 region is CASSEEKGVTQYF. For the CDR3, the DNA is TGTGCCAGCAGTGAAGAGAAGGGGGTGACCCAGTACTTC. The whole variable domain, filled in from reference TRBV2 and TRBJ2-5, reads EPEVTQTPSHQVTQMGQEVILRCVPISNHLYFYWYRQILGQKVEFLVSFYNNEISEKSEIFDDQFSVERPDGSNFTLKIRSTKLEDSAMYFCASSEEKGVTQYFGPGTRLLVL.

This chain links TRBV19 with TRBJ2-1; D is ambiguous. The germline V gene encodes CDR1 LNHDA and CDR2 SQIVND (reference sequence). Between the trimmed V and J ends, which lost 5 bases and 9 bases, there was a span of 17 bases. This CDR3 has 14 residues. CDR3 nucleotides: TGTGCCAGTAGTTGGGTGCCCAAGGGTAGTGAGCAGTTCTTC. This encodes CASSWVPKGSEQFF.

The chain carries TRBV11-3 and TRBJ2-7; no reliable D call. The ends were cut back, 1 base at V and 1 base at J, with 8 bases in the middle. The germline V gene has CDR1 SGHNT and CDR2 YENEEA. The CDR3 runs 14 residues. The CDR3 loop is CASSLGASSYEQYF. DNA for the CDR3: TGTGCCAGCAGCTTAGGAGCCAGTTCCTACGAGCAGTACTTC.

This chain uses TRBV4-1 with TRBJ2-7; 11 bases map to TRBD2. Germline assignment: CDR1 MGHRA and CDR2 YSYEKL. This CDR3 spans 16 amino acids. With 4 bases clipped from V and 7 bases from J, the junction kept 12 bases outside the gene matches. Here the CDR3 reads CASSRVTSGGRNEQYF. CDR3 coding DNA: TGCGCCAGCAGCCGCGTCACTAGCGGGGGTCGTAATGAGCAGTACTTC.

This sequence joins TRBV5-1 and TRBJ2-7; perhaps D is TRBD1 or TRBD2 (6 bases each). Trimming removed 4 bases at V and 3 bases at J, with 17 bases between. Germline CDR1 SGHRS, CDR2 YFSETQ. The CDR3 has 15 amino acids. CDR3 DNA: TGCGCCAGCAGCCCGGTCGGAGGGGGAGACTACGAGCAGTACTTC. This codes for CASSPVGGGDYEQYF.

This chain links TRBV7-8 with TRBJ1-5, with no clear D. CDR1 and CDR2 from the germline V gene are SGHVS and FQNEAQ. The ends were cut back, 7 bases at V and 7 bases at J, with 14 bases in the middle. The CDR3 runs 13 residues. The CDR3 DNA follows: TGTGCCAGCAATGCGAGGTTCGGGCAGCCCCAGCATTTT. It yields the protein CASNARFGQPQHF.

The chain carries TRBV30 and TRBJ1-2, with TRBD1 as a possible D gene (5 bases). This CDR3 spans 12 amino acids. Germline assignment: CDR1 GTSNPN and CDR2 SVGIG (reference sequence). Deletions cut 3 bases from V and 3 bases from J, with 8 bases between. CDR3 in amino acids: CAWSPGHYGYTF. DNA of the CDR3: TGTGCCTGGAGCCCGGGACACTATGGCTACACCTTC.

The chain carries TRBV7-6 and TRBJ2-3; 11 bases align to TRBD2. Germline assignment: CDR1 SGHVS and CDR2 FNYEAQ. Trimming removed 5 bases from V and 5 bases from J; junction bases left unmatched: 3. The CDR3 is 14 amino acids. CDR3 DNA sequence: TGTGCCAGCAGCCTTAGCGGGAGGGGAGATACGCAGTATTTT. Amino acids: CASSLSGRGDTQYF.

This rearrangement joins TRBV6-5 to TRBJ1-2, with D uncertain. Germline V gives CDR1 MNHEY, CDR2 SVGAGI. Trimming left V 5 bases short and J 3 bases short, with 10 bases between. The CDR3 consists of 13 residues. The CDR3 protein is CASSRQRDYGYTF. CDR3 in DNA: TGTGCCAGCAGTCGGCAAAGGGACTATGGCTACACCTTC.

In this sample, this clone turned up once. The rearrangement joins TRBV2 to TRBJ2-3, with a weak D call TRBD2 (5 bases). The length of the CDR3 is 13 residues. Looked up from germline, CDR1 is SNHLY and CDR2 is FYNNEI. The germline V and J ends were trimmed by 5 bases and 3 bases, with 9 bases remaining between them. In DNA, the CDR3 is TGTGCCAGCAGTTTGGGAGTGACAGATACGCAGTATTTT. Protein product: CASSLGVTDTQYF.

The rearrangement links TRBV7-2 to TRBJ2-7, with D possibly being TRBD1 (6 bases). V was shortened by 6 bases and J by 3 bases, with 18 bases between the two germline ends. CDR1 is SGHTA and CDR2 is FQGNSA in the germline V gene. This CDR3 region has 15 residues. In nucleotides, the CDR3 is TGTGCCAGCAGTCAGATGGGGTTAGGGGGCTACGAGCAGTACTTC. It translates to CASSQMGLGGYEQYF.

The V gene is TRBV7-8, the J gene TRBJ2-1, with 7 nucleotides matching TRBD2. The length of the CDR3 is 15 residues. Germline CDR1 is SGHVS and CDR2 is FQNEAQ. With V trimmed by 0 bases and J by 6 bases, 5 bases remained unmatched. The CDR3 reads CASSLAGGSPNEQFF. The CDR3 nucleotides read TGTGCCAGCAGCTTAGCGGGAGGGAGTCCCAATGAGCAGTTCTTC.

The gene calls are TRBV14 and TRBJ1-1; D uncertain. The CDR3 has 18 residues. The germline CDR1 and CDR2 sequences are SGHDN and FVKESK. The V gene lost 1 base and the J gene lost 1 base, with 19 bases spanning the gap. CDR3 DNA sequence: TGTGCCAGCAGCCAAGGGAGTCGGACGGCCCGTAGGAACACTGAAGCTTTCTTT. Translated, it gives CASSQGSRTARRNTEAFF.

The V call is TRBV6-4, the J call TRBJ2-3, with 8 bases lining up with TRBD2. The CDR3 spans 17 residues. Germline CDR1 reads MRHNA; CDR2 reads SNTAGT. J gave up 5 bases and V 6 bases, and 16 bases lay outside the gene matches. The CDR3: CASSPGPGLVYRDTQYF. The CDR3 DNA reads TGTGCCAGCAGCCCGGGTCCGGGACTAGTTTACAGAGATACGCAGTATTTT.

V gene TRBV10-3 combines with J gene TRBJ1-6; D not resolved. CDR3 length: 14 amino acids. The germline CDR1 and CDR2 sequences are ENHRY and SYGVKD. Trimming took 0 bases from V and 7 from J, leaving 7 bases between them. The DNA for the CDR3 is TGTGCCATCAGTGAGTCGGCCCGCAATTCACCCCTCCACTTT. Protein: CAISESARNSPLHF.

The chain has TRBV7-2 and TRBJ2-1; D not certain. The germline gives CDR1 SGHTA, CDR2 FQGNSA. This CDR3 is 16 amino acids long. V lost 1 base and J lost 4, with 14 bases in between. CDR3 nucleotide sequence: TGTGCCAGCAGCTTAGTGGGTATAGGCGCGTACAATGAGCAGTTCTTC. The encoded protein is CASSLVGIGAYNEQFF.

This clone has a single count. This chain links TRBV6-6 with TRBJ2-7; D possibly corresponds to TRBD2 (5 bases). CDR1 and CDR2 (germline): MNHNY, SVGAGI (reference sequence). CDR3 length: 14 amino acids. Trimming stripped 6 bases from V and 0 bases from J, with 12 bases between. The DNA of the CDR3 is TGTGCCAGCAGCTTACTCGGGGACTCCTACGAGCAGTACTTC. It codes for CASSLLGDSYEQYF.

The chain couples TRBV4-1 to TRBJ1-1, with D perhaps TRBD1 (5 bases). This CDR3 spans 15 amino acids. Trimming took off 1 base at V and 5 bases at J, with 14 bases between the two ends. Germline CDR1 and CDR2: MGHRA and YSYEKL. CDR3 loop: CASSQVQGGGTEAFF. The CDR3 coding sequence is TGCGCCAGCAGCCAAGTCCAGGGCGGAGGGACTGAAGCTTTCTTT.

The chain recombines TRBV5-1 with TRBJ2-7, with D perhaps TRBD1 (5 bases). The CDR3 is made up of 13 amino acids. Trimming removed 5 bases from V and 3 bases from J, with 12 bases in between. The V gene's germline CDR1 is SGHRS and CDR2 YFSETQ. CDR3 nucleotide sequence: TGCGCCAGCAGTGTAGGGGTGGACTACGAGCAGTACTTC. It is translated as CASSVGVDYEQYF. Combining the CDR3 with reference TRBV5-1 and TRBJ2-7 gives the whole variable domain KAGVTQTPRYLIKTRGQQVTLSCSPISGHRSVSWYQQTPGQGLQFLFEYFSETQRNKGNFPGRFSGRQFSNSRSEMNVSTLELGDSALYLCASSVGVDYEQYFGPGTRLTVT.